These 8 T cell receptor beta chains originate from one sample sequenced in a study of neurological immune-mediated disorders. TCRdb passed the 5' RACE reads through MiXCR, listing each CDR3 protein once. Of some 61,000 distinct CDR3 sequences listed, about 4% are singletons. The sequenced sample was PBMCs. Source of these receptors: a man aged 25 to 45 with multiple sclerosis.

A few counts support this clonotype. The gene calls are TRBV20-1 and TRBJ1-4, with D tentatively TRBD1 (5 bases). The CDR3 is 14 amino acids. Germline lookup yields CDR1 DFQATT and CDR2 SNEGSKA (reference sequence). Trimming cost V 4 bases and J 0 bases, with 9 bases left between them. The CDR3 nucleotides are TGCAGTGCTACCCAGGGTGCAACTAATGAAAAACTGTTTTTT. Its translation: CSATQGATNEKLFF.

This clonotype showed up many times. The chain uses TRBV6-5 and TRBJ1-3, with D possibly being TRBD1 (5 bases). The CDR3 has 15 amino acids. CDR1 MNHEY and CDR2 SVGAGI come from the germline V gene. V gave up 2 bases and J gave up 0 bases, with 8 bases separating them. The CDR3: CASSYMGGSGNTIYF. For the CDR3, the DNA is TGTGCCAGCAGTTACATGGGGGGCTCTGGAAACACCATATATTTT.

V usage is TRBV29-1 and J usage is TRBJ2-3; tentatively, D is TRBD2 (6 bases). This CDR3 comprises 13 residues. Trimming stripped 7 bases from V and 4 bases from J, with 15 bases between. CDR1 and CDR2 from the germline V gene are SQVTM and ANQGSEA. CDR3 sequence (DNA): TGCAGCGCGTGGGGGGTTTTCGCAGATACGCAGTATTTT. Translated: CSAWGVFADTQYF.

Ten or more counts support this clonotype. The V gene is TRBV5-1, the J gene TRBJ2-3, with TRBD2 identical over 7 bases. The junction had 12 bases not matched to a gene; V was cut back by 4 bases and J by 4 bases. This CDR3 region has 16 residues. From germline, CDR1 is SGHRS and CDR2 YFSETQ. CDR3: CASSATPGRVSDTQYF. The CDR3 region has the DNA TGCGCCAGCAGCGCGACACCGGGGAGGGTTTCAGATACGCAGTATTTT.

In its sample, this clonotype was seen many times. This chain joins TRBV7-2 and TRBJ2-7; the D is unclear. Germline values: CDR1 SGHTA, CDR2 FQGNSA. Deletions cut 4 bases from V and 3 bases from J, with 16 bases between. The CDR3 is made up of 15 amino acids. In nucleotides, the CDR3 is TGTGCCAGCAGCTGGCCGGCTACTGGTTTCTACGAGCAGTACTTC. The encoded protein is CASSWPATGFYEQYF.

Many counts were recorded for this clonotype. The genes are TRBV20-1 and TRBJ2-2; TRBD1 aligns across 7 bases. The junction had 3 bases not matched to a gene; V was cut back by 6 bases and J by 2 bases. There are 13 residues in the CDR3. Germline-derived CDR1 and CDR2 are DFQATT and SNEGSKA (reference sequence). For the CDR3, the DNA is TGCAGTGCCTGGGACAGAAACACCGGGGAGCTGTTTTTT. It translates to CSAWDRNTGELFF.

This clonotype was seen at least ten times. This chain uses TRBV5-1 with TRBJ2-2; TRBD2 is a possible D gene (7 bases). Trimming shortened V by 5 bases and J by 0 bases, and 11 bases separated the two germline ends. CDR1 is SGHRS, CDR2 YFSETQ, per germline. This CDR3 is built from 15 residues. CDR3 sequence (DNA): TGCGCCAGCAGACGGGGGGCACCGAACACCGGGGAGCTGTTTTTT. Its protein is CASRRGAPNTGELFF.

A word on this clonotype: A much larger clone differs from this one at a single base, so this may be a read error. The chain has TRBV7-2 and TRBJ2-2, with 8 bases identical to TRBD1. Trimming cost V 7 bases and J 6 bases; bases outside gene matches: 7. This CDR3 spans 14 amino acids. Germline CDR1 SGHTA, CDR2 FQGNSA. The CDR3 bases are TGTGCCAGCAACCCCACAGGGGGGCCCGGGGAGCTGTTTTTT. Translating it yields CASNPTGGPGELFF.